What follows are 10 T cell receptor beta chains derived from one specimen sequenced in a study of cytomegalovirus exposure and HLA in healthy donors. Primers for the PCR totalled 60 Vbeta and 13 Jbeta. Sequencing used immunoSEQ multiplex PCR; TCRdb keeps in-frame clones, though not all of them. The sample holds just under 65,000 clones; just under 80% are singletons and the top ten take roughly 4%. Material for sequencing was PBMCs. The origin of the receptors is a woman in her 30s in good health and CMV-seronegative.

The chain employs TRBV18 and TRBJ2-7; D remains unclear. The CDR3 runs 15 residues. Deletions cut 0 bases from V and 1 base from J, with 10 bases between. Germline loops: CDR1 KGHSH, CDR2 LQKENI. CDR3 amino acids: CASSPPSVRSYEQYF. CDR3 coding DNA: TGTGCCAGCTCACCACCCAGCGTTAGGTCCTACGAGCAGTACTTC.

The rearrangement uses TRBV4-3 and TRBJ2-7; the D is unclear. V was clipped by 4 bases and J by 5 bases, with 12 bases between them. CDR1 is LGHNA, CDR2 YSLEER, per germline. This CDR3 comprises 13 residues. The CDR3 reads CASSPRWADEQYF. The CDR3 region has the DNA TGCGCCAGCAGCCCCCGGTGGGCCGACGAGCAGTACTTC.

DNA of the CDR3: TGTGCCAGCAAACCCGACAGGGTCAGTTCCTACGAGCAGTACTTC. This translates into CASKPDRVSSYEQYF. The chain is built from TRBV6-5 and TRBJ2-7; 7 bases are a match to TRBD1. With V trimmed by 7 bases and J by 1 base, 10 bases remained unmatched. The CDR3 spans 15 residues. CDR1 and CDR2 (germline): MNHEY, SVGAGI.

This chain uses TRBV9 with TRBJ1-2; TRBD1 matches at 7 bases. The CDR3 is 14 amino acids. J gave up 7 bases and V 0 bases, and 6 bases lay outside the gene matches. Germline V gene lookup returns CDR1 SGDLS and CDR2 YYNGEE. The DNA of the CDR3 is TGTGCCAGCAGCGTAGCTGACCCAGGGGGTGGCTACACCTTC. Translation: CASSVADPGGGYTF.

The rearrangement uses TRBV27 and TRBJ1-5, with a possible D match to TRBD1 (5 bases). The CDR3 contains 13 residues. V was cut by 2 bases and J by 6 bases, with 8 bases left in between. CDR1 and CDR2 (germline): MNHEY, SMNVEV (reference sequence). CDR3 in amino acids: CASSLRGSQPQHF. In nucleotides, the CDR3 is TGTGCCAGCAGTTTAAGGGGAAGTCAGCCCCAGCATTTT.

The chain recombines TRBV5-1 with TRBJ1-4; 10 bases match TRBD1. V trimming: 7 bases; J trimming: 5 bases; junction bases outside the gene matches: 11. Per germline, CDR1 SGHRS and CDR2 YFSETQ. The CDR3 contains 16 residues. As DNA, the CDR3 is TGCGCCAGCCGTTACACCGGGACAGGGGTGAATGAAAAACTGTTTTTT. Translated, it gives CASRYTGTGVNEKLFF.

V is TRBV9 and J is TRBJ2-1; D uncertain. This CDR3 has 15 amino acids. V was shortened by 0 bases and J by 2 bases, with 9 bases between the two germline ends. Looked up from germline, CDR1 is SGDLS and CDR2 is YYNGEE. DNA of the CDR3: TGTGCCAGCAGCGTAGAGGCGGAACCCTACAATGAGCAGTTCTTC. Its protein product is CASSVEAEPYNEQFF.

The chain links TRBV10-3 to TRBJ2-6; D is undetermined. The CDR3 consists of 16 residues. Deletions cut 2 bases from V and 2 bases from J, with 10 bases between. Germline CDR1 ENHRY, CDR2 SYGVKD. The CDR3 DNA is TGTGCCATCAGTGAGCGGTTAGATACTGGGGCCAACGTCCTGACTTTC. Translated, it gives CAISERLDTGANVLTF.

The chain employs TRBV9 and TRBJ2-3; TRBD1 matches 10 bases. Germline CDR1 and CDR2: SGDLS and YYNGEE. The CDR3 runs 15 residues. The J segment lost 4 bases and the V segment lost 2 bases, leaving 4 bases of the junction unmatched. The CDR3, as DNA: TGTGCCAGCAGCGTCCGGGACAGGGGCCCAGATACGCAGTATTTT. Amino acids: CASSVRDRGPDTQYF.

This chain uses TRBV2 with TRBJ2-7; 10 positions agree with TRBD2. Germline-derived CDR1 and CDR2 are SNHLY and FYNNEI. The CDR3 is 11 amino acids. V lost 9 bases to trimming and J lost 12 bases; unmatched junction nucleotides: 8. In DNA, the CDR3 is TGTGCCAGACGAGCGGGAGGGCCAGTGTACTTC. Translated: CARRAGGPVYF.